Detailed here is one T cell receptor beta chain. Its antigen is undetermined. The method was immunoSEQ multiplex PCR; TCRdb's version includes in-frame clones alone and lacks a portion of them. The sample has millions of clones, about 95% seen once; the top ten hold about 1.1%. V was cut by 2 bases and J by 5 bases, with 12 bases left in between. This CDR3 has 14 amino acids. Germline V CDR1 and CDR2: MNHEY, SMNVEV (reference sequence). Naive CD8 cells lacked CD45RO and underwent positive selection for CCR7, leaving out terminally differentiated effector memory CD45RA+ cells. This sample was taken from a study of shared clonotypes between healthy human individuals. Study information: CD4 naive cells filled three plates per donor, CD4 memory three, CD8 naive two and CD8 memory one.

General study points: Naive CD4 clonotypes overlapped across a few donors at approximately 5.3%.

The rearrangement uses TRBV27 and TRBJ1-2, with D unresolved. Sequences were obtained from naive CD8+ T cells sorted from blood. The TCR comes from a man aged 18 to 29 in good health. The CDR3 DNA reads as TGTGCCAGCAGTTTAGGAACTTTGGGGTATGGCTACACCTTC. It encodes CASSLGTLGYGYTF.